The rows below give T cell receptor beta chains drawn from one sample of a study of blood T cell repertoires in COVID-19. This table comes from immunoSEQ multiplex PCR, and its TCRdb copy is limited to in-frame clones, with some not included. The sample gives 140,000 or so clones, approximately 85% of which show up once; over 2.5% is in the top ten. The sample taken for sequencing was peripheral blood. These TCRs come from a man aged 45-60 years with acute or convalescent COVID-19. CDR3s include the opening cysteine and the closing phenylalanine or tryptophan. Each record gives: V gene, clone size, J gene, D gene, CDR3 DNA, CDR3 protein. The D gene is left open where the match is weak. A row's size may be missing; if present it is once, few, many or a size class.

v_call: TRBV11-3; clone_size: once; j_call: TRBJ2-7; d_call: NA; cdr3_nt: TGTGCCAGCAGCTCCCGGGGTCAGACTCAGTACTTC; cdr3_aa: CASSSRGQTQYF
v_call: TRBV28; clone_size: NA; j_call: TRBJ1-2; d_call: TRBD1; cdr3_nt: TGTGCCAGCAGTCCACAGGGGGCACATGGCTACACCTTC; cdr3_aa: CASSPQGAHGYTF
v_call: TRBV9; clone_size: NA; j_call: TRBJ1-5; d_call: TRBD1; cdr3_nt: TGTGCCAGTGGACAGGGCTTTAATAGCAATCAGCCCCAGCATTTT; cdr3_aa: CASGQGFNSNQPQHF
v_call: TRBV11-2; clone_size: NA; j_call: TRBJ1-5; d_call: NA; cdr3_nt: TGTGCCAGCAGCTTAGATCAAGGCAGGCAGCCCCAGCATTTT; cdr3_aa: CASSLDQGRQPQHF
v_call: TRBV27; clone_size: NA; j_call: TRBJ1-5; d_call: NA; cdr3_nt: TGTGCCAGCAGTTTATCAGCCCCGCCGAGGAATCAGCCCCAGCATTTT; cdr3_aa: CASSLSAPPRNQPQHF
v_call: TRBV6-5; clone_size: NA; j_call: TRBJ2-7; d_call: TRBD1; cdr3_nt: TGTGCCAGCAGCCTAGGGACAGGAAGCTCCTACGAGCAGTACTTC; cdr3_aa: CASSLGTGSSYEQYF
v_call: TRBV6-5; clone_size: NA; j_call: TRBJ1-2; d_call: TRBD1; cdr3_nt: TGTGCCAGCAGCCGAAACAGGGGCGATGGCTACACCTTC; cdr3_aa: CASSRNRGDGYTF
v_call: TRBV2; clone_size: NA; j_call: TRBJ1-1; d_call: TRBD1; cdr3_nt: TGTGCCAGCAGGGGACAGCCGAACACTGAAGCTTTCTTT; cdr3_aa: CASRGQPNTEAFF
v_call: TRBV10-2; clone_size: NA; j_call: TRBJ2-1; d_call: TRBD2; cdr3_nt: TGCGCCAGCAACTTACTAGCGGGATCGTCCAATGAGCAGTTCTTC; cdr3_aa: CASNLLAGSSNEQFF
v_call: TRBV4-1; clone_size: NA; j_call: TRBJ1-5; d_call: NA; cdr3_nt: TGCGCCAGCAGCCCCTCGACCGAGGGATGGCAGCCCCAGCATTTT; cdr3_aa: CASSPSTEGWQPQHF
v_call: TRBV14; clone_size: NA; j_call: TRBJ2-7; d_call: NA; cdr3_nt: TGTGCCAGCAGCCATCCGGACTCCTCAGTTCGGCAGTACTTC; cdr3_aa: CASSHPDSSVRQYF
v_call: TRBV6-5; clone_size: NA; j_call: TRBJ2-2; d_call: TRBD1; cdr3_nt: TGTGCCAGCAGACCACAGGGGGAGGCCGGGGAGCTGTTTTTT; cdr3_aa: CASRPQGEAGELFF
v_call: TRBV12-3/TRBV12-4; clone_size: NA; j_call: TRBJ1-2; d_call: NA; cdr3_nt: TGTGCCAGCAGGCGGACAGACGGCTATGGCTACACCTTC; cdr3_aa: CASRRTDGYGYTF
v_call: TRBV9; clone_size: once; j_call: TRBJ2-7; d_call: TRBD1; cdr3_nt: TGTGCCAGCAGCCCTACTGGGACAGCTAGGGATGACGAGCAGTACTTC; cdr3_aa: CASSPTGTARDDEQYF
v_call: TRBV6-5; clone_size: NA; j_call: TRBJ1-1; d_call: TRBD1; cdr3_nt: TGTGCCAGCAGGATAAAGACAGGGGGCCTCACTGAAGCTTTCTTT; cdr3_aa: CASRIKTGGLTEAFF
v_call: TRBV7-6; clone_size: NA; j_call: TRBJ2-7; d_call: NA; cdr3_nt: TGTGCCAGCAGCTCCCAGGGCGAGCAGTACTTC; cdr3_aa: CASSSQGEQYF
v_call: TRBV10-3; clone_size: NA; j_call: TRBJ1-4; d_call: NA; cdr3_nt: TGTGCCATCAGTGAGGGGCCGGTTGAAAAACTGTTTTTT; cdr3_aa: CAISEGPVEKLFF
v_call: TRBV10-2; clone_size: NA; j_call: TRBJ2-3; d_call: NA; cdr3_nt: TGCGCCAGCAGTCTTCGGGGGACGGCGGAAGATACGCAGTATTTT; cdr3_aa: CASSLRGTAEDTQYF
v_call: TRBV18; clone_size: NA; j_call: TRBJ2-7; d_call: TRBD2; cdr3_nt: TGTGCCAGCTCACCCCCCTCCCTAGCGGGAAGATACGAGCAGTACTTC; cdr3_aa: CASSPPSLAGRYEQYF
v_call: TRBV11-3; clone_size: NA; j_call: TRBJ2-1; d_call: NA; cdr3_nt: TGTGCCAGCAGCTTAGACAACGGTGTCAATGAGCAGTTCTTC; cdr3_aa: CASSLDNGVNEQFF
v_call: TRBV7-2; clone_size: once; j_call: TRBJ1-1; d_call: NA; cdr3_nt: TGTGCCAGCAGCCTCGAGGGAGGGGAGAACACTGAAGCTTTCTTT; cdr3_aa: CASSLEGGENTEAFF
v_call: TRBV18; clone_size: once; j_call: TRBJ2-7; d_call: TRBD2; cdr3_nt: TGTGCCAGCTCACCACCGATTCCTAGCGGGAGCGAGCAGTACTTC; cdr3_aa: CASSPPIPSGSEQYF
v_call: TRBV4-2; clone_size: NA; j_call: TRBJ1-1; d_call: NA; cdr3_nt: TGTGCCAGCAGCCCGAATCAGGGTGAAGGGGTTGAGACTGAAGCTTTCTTT; cdr3_aa: CASSPNQGEGVETEAFF
v_call: TRBV5-6; clone_size: NA; j_call: TRBJ2-7; d_call: NA; cdr3_nt: TGTGCCAGCAGCTTGGTGACTACTACCCTCTACGAGCAGTACTTC; cdr3_aa: CASSLVTTTLYEQYF
v_call: TRBV9; clone_size: NA; j_call: TRBJ2-3; d_call: TRBD2; cdr3_nt: TGTGCCAGCAGCCAGGACCTAGCGGCAAGCACAGATACGCAGTATTTT; cdr3_aa: CASSQDLAASTDTQYF
v_call: TRBV13; clone_size: NA; j_call: TRBJ2-7; d_call: TRBD1; cdr3_nt: TGTGCCAGCAGCTTAGGAGGGGGCGCTTCCTACGAGCAGTACTTC; cdr3_aa: CASSLGGGASYEQYF
v_call: TRBV6-6; clone_size: NA; j_call: TRBJ1-5; d_call: TRBD1; cdr3_nt: TGTGCCAGCAGCCCCTCAGGGGGCCATCAGCCCCAGCATTTT; cdr3_aa: CASSPSGGHQPQHF
v_call: TRBV18; clone_size: NA; j_call: TRBJ1-2; d_call: NA; cdr3_nt: TGTGCCAGCTCACCACCCCTTGTAGGGGCTGGGTACACCTTC; cdr3_aa: CASSPPLVGAGYTF
v_call: TRBV3-1/TRBV3-2; clone_size: once; j_call: TRBJ1-6; d_call: TRBD1; cdr3_nt: TGTGCCAGCAGCCAAGATCGGACAGGGACGTTAAATTCACCCCTCCACTTT; cdr3_aa: CASSQDRTGTLNSPLHF
v_call: TRBV6-5; clone_size: NA; j_call: TRBJ2-7; d_call: NA; cdr3_nt: TGTGCCAGCAGTTACTCGGGGGCAGGGAGCTACGAGCAGTACTTC; cdr3_aa: CASSYSGAGSYEQYF
v_call: TRBV15; clone_size: NA; j_call: TRBJ2-2; d_call: NA; cdr3_nt: TGTGCCACCAGCAGAGCTGGCCTCACCGGGGAGCTGTTTTTT; cdr3_aa: CATSRAGLTGELFF
v_call: TRBV15; clone_size: NA; j_call: TRBJ2-5; d_call: NA; cdr3_nt: TGTGCCACCAGCGCCTTTGGACAGAGTCTTAGAGAGACCCAGTACTTC; cdr3_aa: CATSAFGQSLRETQYF
v_call: TRBV20-1; clone_size: NA; j_call: TRBJ1-2; d_call: TRBD1; cdr3_nt: TGCAGTGCGAGACAGGGCTATGGCTACACCTTC; cdr3_aa: CSARQGYGYTF
v_call: TRBV7-9; clone_size: NA; j_call: TRBJ2-3; d_call: NA; cdr3_nt: TGTGCCAGCAGCATATTATCCCGAGGTGGCGGGGGACACACAGATACGCAGTATTTT; cdr3_aa: CASSILSRGGGGHTDTQYF
v_call: TRBV11-2; clone_size: NA; j_call: TRBJ2-3; d_call: TRBD1; cdr3_nt: TGTGCCAGCAGCCCTCGGACAGGGGGCAAGGCAGATACGCAGTATTTT; cdr3_aa: CASSPRTGGKADTQYF
v_call: TRBV7-9; clone_size: NA; j_call: TRBJ2-5; d_call: NA; cdr3_nt: TGTGCCAGCAGCTTCAAACCGGGACAAAATCAAGAGACCCAGTACTTC; cdr3_aa: CASSFKPGQNQETQYF
v_call: TRBV10-2; clone_size: NA; j_call: TRBJ1-2; d_call: NA; cdr3_nt: TGCGCCAGCAGTGGTCAGGGCCTCGGCTACACCTTC; cdr3_aa: CASSGQGLGYTF
v_call: TRBV7-3; clone_size: NA; j_call: TRBJ1-6; d_call: TRBD1; cdr3_nt: TGTGCCAGCAGCTTAACCTACAGGGGTAATTCACCCCTCCACTTT; cdr3_aa: CASSLTYRGNSPLHF
v_call: TRBV30; clone_size: few; j_call: TRBJ2-5; d_call: TRBD2; cdr3_nt: TGTGCCTGGAGTCGTAACGGGGGGGCCGAACAAGAGACCCAGTACTTC; cdr3_aa: CAWSRNGGAEQETQYF
v_call: TRBV6-2/TRBV6-3; clone_size: NA; j_call: TRBJ1-2; d_call: NA; cdr3_nt: TGTGCCAGCAGTTACCGAGGTGGCTACACCTTC; cdr3_aa: CASSYRGGYTF
v_call: TRBV6-5; clone_size: NA; j_call: TRBJ1-3; d_call: NA; cdr3_nt: TGTGCCAGCGATGGAGGGTCTGGAAACACCATATATTTT; cdr3_aa: CASDGGSGNTIYF
v_call: TRBV3-1/TRBV3-2; clone_size: NA; j_call: TRBJ2-3; d_call: TRBD2; cdr3_nt: TGTGCCAGCAGCCCGTCGGGGGAGGGTGGGCAGTATTTT; cdr3_aa: CASSPSGEGGQYF
v_call: TRBV5-6; clone_size: NA; j_call: TRBJ2-3; d_call: NA; cdr3_nt: TGTGCCAGCAGCTCCCCGGGGACTAGCACAGATACGCAGTATTTT; cdr3_aa: CASSSPGTSTDTQYF
v_call: TRBV5-1; clone_size: NA; j_call: TRBJ2-4; d_call: TRBD1; cdr3_nt: TGCGCCAGCGGAACCGGGACAGGGGTCGACATTCAGTACTTC; cdr3_aa: CASGTGTGVDIQYF
v_call: TRBV7-9; clone_size: NA; j_call: TRBJ1-6; d_call: NA; cdr3_nt: TGTGCCAGCAGTCGACAGAATTCACCCCTCCACTTT; cdr3_aa: CASSRQNSPLHF
v_call: TRBV28; clone_size: once; j_call: TRBJ2-5; d_call: NA; cdr3_nt: TGTGCCAGCAGTTTAACGGGACACTCTGAGGGAGAGACCCAGTACTTC; cdr3_aa: CASSLTGHSEGETQYF
v_call: TRBV18; clone_size: NA; j_call: TRBJ1-1; d_call: TRBD1; cdr3_nt: TGTGCCAGCTCACTTGGGACAGGGCACACTGAAGCTTTCTTT; cdr3_aa: CASSLGTGHTEAFF
v_call: TRBV28; clone_size: NA; j_call: TRBJ1-4; d_call: NA; cdr3_nt: TGTGCCAGCAGAGTTAGGGGGGAAAAACTGTTTTTT; cdr3_aa: CASRVRGEKLFF
v_call: TRBV27; clone_size: NA; j_call: TRBJ1-1; d_call: NA; cdr3_nt: TGTGCCAGCAGTTTGACTGTGAACACTGAAGCTTTCTTT; cdr3_aa: CASSLTVNTEAFF
v_call: TRBV5-4; clone_size: NA; j_call: TRBJ2-7; d_call: TRBD1; cdr3_nt: TGTGCCAGCAGCCTGGGGCACTTTCGACAGGGGGCCTACGAGCAGTACTTC; cdr3_aa: CASSLGHFRQGAYEQYF
v_call: TRBV19; clone_size: NA; j_call: TRBJ1-1; d_call: TRBD1; cdr3_nt: TGTGCCAGTAGTATAGACTGGACAGGGGAAGCTTTCTTT; cdr3_aa: CASSIDWTGEAFF
v_call: TRBV30; clone_size: NA; j_call: TRBJ1-2; d_call: NA; cdr3_nt: TGTGCCTCAGGGGACTATGGCTACACCTTC; cdr3_aa: CASGDYGYTF
v_call: TRBV19; clone_size: NA; j_call: TRBJ1-2; d_call: TRBD1; cdr3_nt: TGTGCCAGTAGTTCCGGGACAGGACATTTCTTC; cdr3_aa: CASSSGTGHFF
v_call: TRBV5-8; clone_size: NA; j_call: TRBJ1-4; d_call: NA; cdr3_nt: TGTGCCAGCAGAAACCCGATCGACAAGACTAATGAAAAACTGTTTTTT; cdr3_aa: CASRNPIDKTNEKLFF
v_call: TRBV19; clone_size: once; j_call: TRBJ1-1; d_call: NA; cdr3_nt: TGTGCCAGTAAGGGGCCCAGGAACACTGAAGCTTTCTTT; cdr3_aa: CASKGPRNTEAFF